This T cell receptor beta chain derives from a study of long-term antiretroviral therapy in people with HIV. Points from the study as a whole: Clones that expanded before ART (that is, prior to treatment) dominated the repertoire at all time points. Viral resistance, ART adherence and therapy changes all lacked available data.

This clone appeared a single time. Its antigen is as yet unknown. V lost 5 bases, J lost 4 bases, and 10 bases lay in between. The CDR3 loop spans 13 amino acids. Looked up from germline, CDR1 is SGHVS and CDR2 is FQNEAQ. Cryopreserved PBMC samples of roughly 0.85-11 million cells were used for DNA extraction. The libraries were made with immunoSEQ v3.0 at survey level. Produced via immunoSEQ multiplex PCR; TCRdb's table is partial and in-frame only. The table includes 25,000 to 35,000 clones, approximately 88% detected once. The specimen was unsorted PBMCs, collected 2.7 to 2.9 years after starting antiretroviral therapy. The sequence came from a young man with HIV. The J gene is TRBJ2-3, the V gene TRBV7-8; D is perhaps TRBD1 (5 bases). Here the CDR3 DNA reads TGTGCCAGCAGCCCCCACAGGCCAGATACGCAGTATTTT. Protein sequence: CASSPHRPDTQYF.